This T cell receptor beta chain came from a study of blood T cell repertoires in COVID-19. Study-level background: Sites in the United States, Italy and Spain provided acute and convalescent COVID-19 samples. T cells, B-cell-depleted T cells, or PBMCs provided the cDNA or gDNA that served as material.

Authors' data handling: It was from reference gene primer amplification that nucleated cell counts were estimated. This table comes from immunoSEQ multiplex PCR, and its TCRdb copy is limited to in-frame clones, with some not included. That table supplies the V and J calls and clone size; D and trimming were determined from the DNA. The data hold 70,000 to 85,000 clones, with 90% observed a single time. The count of this clone is one. Germline V gives CDR1 SGDLS, CDR2 YYNGEE. After removal of 4 bases from V and 3 bases from J, the junction contained 12 bases not matched to a gene. The CDR3 has 17 amino acids.

Source material: peripheral blood. V usage is TRBV9 and J usage is TRBJ2-5; TRBD2 aligns across 10 bases. This receptor was obtained from a human donor in a cohort sampled during active COVID-19. The CDR3 sequence is CASSSGLISGRKETQYF. CDR3 DNA sequence: TGTGCCAGCAGCTCCGGCCTAATTAGCGGGAGGAAAGAGACCCAGTACTTC.